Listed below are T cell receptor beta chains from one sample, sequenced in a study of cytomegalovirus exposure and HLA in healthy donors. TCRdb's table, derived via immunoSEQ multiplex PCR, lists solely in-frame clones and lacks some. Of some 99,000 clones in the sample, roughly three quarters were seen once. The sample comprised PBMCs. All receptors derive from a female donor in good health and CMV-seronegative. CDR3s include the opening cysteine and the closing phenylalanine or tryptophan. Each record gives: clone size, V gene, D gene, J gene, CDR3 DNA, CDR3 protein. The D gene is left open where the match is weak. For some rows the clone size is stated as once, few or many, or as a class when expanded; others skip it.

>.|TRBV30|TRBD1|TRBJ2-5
TGTGCCTGGAGTACCGGACAGGAGACTTCGGAGACCCAGTACTTC
CAWSTGQETSETQYF
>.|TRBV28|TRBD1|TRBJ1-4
TGTGCCAGCAGTTTGGAGGACAGGGGAAGGGAAAAACTGTTTTTT
CASSLEDRGREKLFF
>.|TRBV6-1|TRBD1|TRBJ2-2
TGTGCCAGCAGCCCCCGGGACAGGGGTAACGGGGAGCTGTTTTTT
CASSPRDRGNGELFF
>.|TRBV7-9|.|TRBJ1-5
TGTGCCAGCAGGGGCTCCTCAGGGCCCCAGCATTTT
CASRGSSGPQHF
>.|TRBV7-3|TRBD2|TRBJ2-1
TGTGCCAGCAGCTTATTTGGTCTAGCGGGAGACAATGAGCAGTTCTTC
CASSLFGLAGDNEQFF
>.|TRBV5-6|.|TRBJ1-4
TGTGCCAGCAGCTTGGGAGGGTATAATGAAAAACTGTTTTTT
CASSLGGYNEKLFF
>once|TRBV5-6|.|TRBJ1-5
TGTGCCAGCAGCTTGGGAGGAGGGGTTGGGGCGATCAATCAGCCCCAGCATTTT
CASSLGGGVGAINQPQHF
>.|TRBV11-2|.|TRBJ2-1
TGTGCCAGCAGCTTATATGGTAGGGACACTCCGTACAAGGAGCAGTTCTTC
CASSLYGRDTPYKEQFF
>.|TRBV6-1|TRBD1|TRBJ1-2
TGTGCCAGCCGGACAGGGGGATATGGCTACACCTTC
CASRTGGYGYTF
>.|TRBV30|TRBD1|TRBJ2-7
TGTGCCTGCACCGTGGGACAGGCGAGATCCTACGAGCAGTACTTC
CACTVGQARSYEQYF
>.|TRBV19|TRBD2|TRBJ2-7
TGTGCCAGTAGTATGAGCGGGGGGGCTTCCTACGAGCAGTACTTC
CASSMSGGASYEQYF
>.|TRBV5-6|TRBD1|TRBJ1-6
TGTGCCAGCAGCCTCACCGGGACAGAGTATAATTCACCCCTCCACTTT
CASSLTGTEYNSPLHF
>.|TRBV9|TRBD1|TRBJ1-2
TGTGCCAGCAGCGCCCGGGACAGGGACGGCTACACCTTC
CASSARDRDGYTF
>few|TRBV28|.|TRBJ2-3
TGTGCCAGCAGTGTAGTTCGTATTGCGGGGAGCGCAGATACGCAGTATTTT
CASSVVRIAGSADTQYF
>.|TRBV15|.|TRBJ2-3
TGTGCCACCAGCAGGGGAGGAGTTAGCACAGATACGCAGTATTTT
CATSRGGVSTDTQYF
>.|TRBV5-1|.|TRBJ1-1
TGCGCCAGCAGCCCCGGGACGGGGGGCACTGAAGCTTTCTTT
CASSPGTGGTEAFF
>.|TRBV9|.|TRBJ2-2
TGTGCCAGCAGCGTAGGCCAGGGGCCTTACACCGGGGAGCTGTTTTTT
CASSVGQGPYTGELFF
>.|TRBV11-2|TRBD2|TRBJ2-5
TGTGCCAGCACCCGCCGGCAGCGGGGTTCCGAGACCCAGTACTTC
CASTRRQRGSETQYF
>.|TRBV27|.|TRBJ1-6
TGTGCCAGCAGTTTTTCGGGGGATGATAATTCACCCCTCCACTTT
CASSFSGDDNSPLHF
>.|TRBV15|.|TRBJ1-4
TGTGCCACCAGCAATCTGGGGGGGGCAGAAGAAAAACTGTTTTTT
CATSNLGGAEEKLFF
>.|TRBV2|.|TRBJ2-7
TGTGCCAGCAGTGAAGGGGGGGATTTCTTCTACGAGCAGTACTTC
CASSEGGDFFYEQYF
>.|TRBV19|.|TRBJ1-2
TGTGCCAGTAGTCCTACCATAAACTATGGCTACACCTTC
CASSPTINYGYTF
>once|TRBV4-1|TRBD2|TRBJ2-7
TGCGCCAGCAGCCAAGGGGGGCCGGGCGGGAGGCCCCTTTACGAGCAGTACTTC
CASSQGGPGGRPLYEQYF
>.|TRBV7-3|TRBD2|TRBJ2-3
TGTGCCAGCAGCTCCTCCGGGGGTAGCGGGGGTGGTGATACGCAGTATTTT
CASSSSGGSGGGDTQYF
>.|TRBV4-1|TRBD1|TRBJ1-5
TGCGCCAGCAGCCAACCAGACAGGGAAAGTCAGCCCCAGCATTTT
CASSQPDRESQPQHF
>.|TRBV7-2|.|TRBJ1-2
TGTGCCAGCAGCTTAGAACCAGGGAACTATGGCTACACCTTC
CASSLEPGNYGYTF
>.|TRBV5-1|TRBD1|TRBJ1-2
TGCGCCAGCAGCTTGGGGCCCGCGGGACAGTCAATTAACTATGGCTACACCTTC
CASSLGPAGQSINYGYTF
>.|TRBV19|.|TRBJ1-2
TGTGCCAGTAGCGACCACGGCGCGGACTATGGCTACACCTTC
CASSDHGADYGYTF
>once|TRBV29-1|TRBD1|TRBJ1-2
TGCAGCGTCCCCGGGACAGGGGGCTTTGGCTACACCTTC
CSVPGTGGFGYTF
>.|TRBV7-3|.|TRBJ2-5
TGTGCCAGCAGCTTAGGCCCTAGGCGGGATGTAGAGACCCAGTACTTC
CASSLGPRRDVETQYF
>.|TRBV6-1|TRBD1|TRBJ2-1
TGTGCCAGCGGGGACAGTTACAATGAGCAGTTCTTC
CASGDSYNEQFF
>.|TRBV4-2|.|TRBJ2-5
TGTGCCAGCAGCCAAACCTCCGGGAGAGGGGAGACCCAGTACTTC
CASSQTSGRGETQYF
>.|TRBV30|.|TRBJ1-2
TGTGCCTGGAGCGACGGGAGTCCTAACTATGGCTACACCTTC
CAWSDGSPNYGYTF
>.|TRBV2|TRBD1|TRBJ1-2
TGTGCCAGCGGCCCCCCAGGGGGCGACTATGGCTACACCTTC
CASGPPGGDYGYTF
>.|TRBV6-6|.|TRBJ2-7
TGTGCCAGCATTCAGGACAGCCACTACGAGCAGTACTTC
CASIQDSHYEQYF
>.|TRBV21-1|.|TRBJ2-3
TGTGCCAGCATCCCGGGACTAGCGGTTACCCTTCCTACGCAGTATTTT
CASIPGLAVTLPTQYF
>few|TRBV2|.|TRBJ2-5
TGTGCCAGCGGGGGGGCGACGGACCAAGAGACCCAGTACTTC
CASGGATDQETQYF
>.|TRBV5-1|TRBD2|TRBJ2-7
TGCGCCAGCGGCTCGCGGGGGTCATCCTACGAGCAGTACTTC
CASGSRGSSYEQYF
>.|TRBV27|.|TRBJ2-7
TGTGCCAGCAGTCCCGGGAGCTTCTACGAGCAGTACTTC
CASSPGSFYEQYF
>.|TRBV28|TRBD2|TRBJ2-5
TGTGCCAGCTTGGACAGCGGGAGTGGGGAGACCCAGTACTTC
CASLDSGSGETQYF
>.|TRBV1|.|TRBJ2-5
TGCACCAGCAGCCAATCGAGCGGGTCCCCCCAAGAGACCCAGTACTTC
CTSSQSSGSPQETQYF
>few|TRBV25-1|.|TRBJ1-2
TGTGCCAGCAGTGAATACAGCGTCTATGGCTACACCTTC
CASSEYSVYGYTF
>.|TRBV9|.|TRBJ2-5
TGTGCCAGCAGCGCCGGGGACACCCAAGAGACCCAGTACTTC
CASSAGDTQETQYF
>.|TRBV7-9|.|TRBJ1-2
TGTGCCAGCAGCCCGGACGGGGGGGATATACGATATGGCTACACCTTC
CASSPDGGDIRYGYTF
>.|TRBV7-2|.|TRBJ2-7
TGTGCCAGCAGCTTAGGGCCCTCCTACGAGCAGTACTTC
CASSLGPSYEQYF
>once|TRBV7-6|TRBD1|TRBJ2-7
TGTGCCAGCAGCTTACGAGCCCAGGGACAGCGAAATAAGAACGAGCAGTACTTC
CASSLRAQGQRNKNEQYF
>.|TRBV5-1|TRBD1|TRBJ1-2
TGCGCCAGCAGCAATAAAACAGGGGGGCCGTGGGGCTACACCTTC
CASSNKTGGPWGYTF
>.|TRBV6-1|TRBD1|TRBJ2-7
TGTGCCAGCAGTGGAAAGTGGGGCGGGACAGGGGGCTCCTACGAGCAGTACTTC
CASSGKWGGTGGSYEQYF
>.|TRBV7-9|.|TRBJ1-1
TGTTCCAGCCGTGGGGGGGGGAACACTGAAGCTTTCTTT
CSSRGGGNTEAFF
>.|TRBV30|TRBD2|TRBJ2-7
TGTGCCTGGGGGACTAGCGGAAGCAAGGTATTTGAGCAGTACTTC
CAWGTSGSKVFEQYF
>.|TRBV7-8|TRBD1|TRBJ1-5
TGTGCCAGCAGCTTCATCACCGGGACAGGGGGCATGGTAAGCAATCAGCCCCAGCATTTT
CASSFITGTGGMVSNQPQHF
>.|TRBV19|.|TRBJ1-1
TGTGCCAGTAGTAGGACAGCCAGCGTGAACACTGAAGCTTTCTTT
CASSRTASVNTEAFF
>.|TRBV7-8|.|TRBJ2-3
TGTGCCAGCAGCTTGGGGGGATCAGATACGCAGTATTTT
CASSLGGSDTQYF
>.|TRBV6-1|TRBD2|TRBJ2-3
TGTGCCAGCAGTGATCGCGCGGGGGGCTACTCTAGCACAGATACGCAGTATTTT
CASSDRAGGYSSTDTQYF
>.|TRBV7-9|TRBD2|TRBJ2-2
TGTGCCAGCCTCCGGGGAGGGGATGACACCGGGGAGCTGTTTTTT
CASLRGGDDTGELFF
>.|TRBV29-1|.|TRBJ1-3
TGCAGCGGGAGCCTCGAGAACTCTGGAAACACCATATATTTT
CSGSLENSGNTIYF
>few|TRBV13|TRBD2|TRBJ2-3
TGTGCCAGCAGCCCTCCGGGACTAGCGGGGGGCACAGATACGCAGTATTTT
CASSPPGLAGGTDTQYF
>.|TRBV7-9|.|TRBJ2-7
TGTGCCAGCAGCATAGTCTTAGCCCCGGGGCAGTACTTC
CASSIVLAPGQYF